Shown below are 12 T cell receptor beta chains from a single sample sequenced in a study of control samples from healthy donors and cancer patients. Profiling relied on immunoSEQ multiplex PCR, and the TCRdb table lists in-frame clones only, not all of them. The data show about 150,000 clones, with 91% seen just once and around 2% held by the top ten. Sequenced: blood. The origin of the receptors is a woman aged 40 to 49 in good health.

The chain recombines TRBV25-1 with TRBJ2-3; no clear D. The germline V and J ends were trimmed by 2 bases and 0 bases, with 9 bases remaining between them. Germline V gives CDR1 MGHDK, CDR2 SYGVNS. The CDR3 covers 15 residues. This CDR3 is CASSEIGYSTDTQYF. In nucleotides, the CDR3 is TGTGCCAGCAGTGAAATTGGCTATAGCACAGATACGCAGTATTTT.

The rearrangement joins TRBV1 to TRBJ2-7; the DNA was not compared with TRBD2, the D call given in the table. TRBV1 is shown as a pseudogene. This CDR3 region has 13 residues. The CDR3 loop reads CTSSLTSWGEQYF. CDR3 sequence (DNA): TGCACCAGCAGCCTAACTAGCTGGGGTGAGCAGTACTTC.

The chain recombines TRBV10-1 with TRBJ1-3; D gene uncertain. V was shortened by 8 bases and J by 0 bases, with 17 bases between the two germline ends. The CDR3 is 16 amino acids. Looked up from germline, CDR1 is WNHNN and CDR2 is SYGVQD (reference sequence). The CDR3 is CASHPPRRNSGNTIYF. The DNA of the CDR3 is TGCGCCAGCCACCCCCCGCGACGAAACTCTGGAAACACCATATATTTT.

The gene calls are TRBV13 and TRBJ2-3; TRBD2 matches at 9 bases. Trimming took 1 base from V and 5 from J; bases not matched to a gene: 10. This CDR3 is 17 amino acids long. CDR1 is PRHDT, CDR2 FYEKMQ, per germline (reference sequence). The CDR3 DNA reads TGTGCCAGCAGCTTAGACCAGCGGGGGGCCTCGGGAGATACGCAGTATTTT. Its translation is CASSLDQRGASGDTQYF.

The chain links TRBV11-2 to TRBJ2-5; 9 nucleotides match TRBD2. V was clipped by 0 bases and J by 0 bases; unmatched bases: 2. The length of the CDR3 is 16 residues. Germline CDR1 reads SGHAT; CDR2 reads FQNNGV. CDR3 amino acids: CASSLDLAGYQETQYF. The CDR3, as DNA: TGTGCCAGCAGCTTAGATCTAGCGGGGTACCAAGAGACCCAGTACTTC.

This sequence joins TRBV7-6 and TRBJ2-2; perhaps TRBD2 as D (6 bases). The CDR3 is 15 residues long. Trimming shortened V by 3 bases and J by 2 bases, and 10 bases separated the two germline ends. Per the germline V gene, CDR1 is SGHVS and CDR2 is FNYEAQ. The CDR3 region has the DNA TGTGCCAGCAGCTTGGCGGGGTTTAACACCGGGGAGCTGTTTTTT. Protein: CASSLAGFNTGELFF.

In this sample, this clone turned up once. The rearrangement joins TRBV9 to TRBJ1-1; a weak D match, TRBD1 (6 bases). The ends were cut back, 4 bases at V and 3 bases at J, with 25 bases in the middle. The CDR3 loop spans 18 amino acids. The germline gives CDR1 SGDLS, CDR2 YYNGEE. The chain's CDR3 is CASSPRPGTHNGYTEAFF. CDR3 nucleotides: TGTGCCAGCAGCCCCAGGCCCGGGACACATAACGGCTACACTGAAGCTTTCTTT.

As for this clone: Other nucleotide sequences in the sample specify the same CDR3. V is TRBV18 and J is TRBJ1-5; D is ambiguous. This CDR3 has 15 residues. V lost 2 bases and J lost 0, with 8 bases in between. Germline V CDR1 and CDR2: KGHSH, LQKENI. CDR3 sequence (DNA): TGTGCCAGCTCACCATTAGCGAATAGCAATCAGCCCCAGCATTTT. Translation: CASSPLANSNQPQHF.

The chain couples TRBV2 to TRBJ2-1; TRBD1 might be the D (6 bases). The CDR3 is 10 amino acids. Germline values: CDR1 SNHLY, CDR2 FYNNEI. V lost 6 bases and J lost 9, with 6 bases in between. The CDR3: CASRGAEQFF. CDR3 sequence (DNA): TGTGCCAGCAGGGGGGCTGAGCAGTTCTTC.

The chain carries TRBV6-6 and TRBJ2-1; 8 nucleotides match TRBD2. V shed 6 bases and J 9 bases; nucleotides not matched to a gene: 16. Germline V gene data show CDR1 as MNHNY and CDR2 as SVGAGI (reference sequence). The CDR3 spans 16 residues. The CDR3 sequence is CASRKTPPGGAGEQFF. CDR3 sequence (DNA): TGTGCCAGCAGAAAAACCCCCCCCGGGGGGGCCGGTGAGCAGTTCTTC.

This clone appeared a single time. J is TRBJ1-5 and V is TRBV6-5, with a weak D call TRBD1 (5 bases). CDR3 length: 15 residues. Germline assignment: CDR1 MNHEY and CDR2 SVGAGI. Trimming took off 2 bases at V and 6 bases at J, with 14 bases between the two ends. The CDR3 DNA sequence: TGTGCCAGCAGTTACACTGAAGGGGCGGGTCAGCCCCAGCATTTT. Translating gives CASSYTEGAGQPQHF.

This clone was seen just once. The chain combines TRBV4-1 with TRBJ1-2; possible D gene TRBD1, 6 bases. Germline V gene sequence: CDR1 MGHRA, CDR2 YSYEKL. The CDR3 loop spans 15 amino acids. Trimming left V 0 bases short and J 13 bases short, with 21 bases between. CDR3 sequence reads: CASSQEGVGIVRGTF. The DNA for the CDR3 is TGCGCCAGCAGCCAAGAAGGGGTAGGAATAGTCAGGGGCACCTTC.